This TCR beta chain was captured by sequencing in a study of cytomegalovirus exposure and HLA in healthy donors. Study-level background: Across more than 350 genotyped donors, 65% to 90% landed in the Caucasian-associated ancestry cluster.

This clone was observed a few times. The antigen is unknown. Study outcomes and limitations: Researchers reportedly found TCR beta sequences accurately predicted most subjects' HLA-A and HLA-B alleles. Being productive about 90% or about 30% of the time was typical of most TCR beta V segments in an earlier analysis.

A multiplex PCR was run with 60 Vbeta primers and 13 Jbeta primers. Measured with immunoSEQ multiplex PCR; TCRdb has only the in-frame clones, and not every one. The sample comprises 150,000 to 160,000 clones, around 82% of which are singletons, and over 5% rests with the top ten. CDR1 is SGHDN, CDR2 FVKESK, per germline. Trimming removed 3 bases at V and 4 bases at J, with 7 bases between. The CDR3 is 12 amino acids. V and J are TRBV14 and TRBJ2-7; D remains unclear. The sequence came from a middle-aged woman in good health and CMV-seropositive. Sequences were obtained from PBMCs. CDR3 coding DNA: TGTGCCAGCAGCCAGAGTCGTTACGAGCAGTACTTC. Its translation is CASSQSRYEQYF. The variable domain in full, with the rest retrieved from reference TRBV14 and TRBJ2-7, is EAGVTQFPSHSVIEKGQTVTLRCDPISGHDNLYWYRRVMGKEIKFLLHFVKESKQDESGMPNNRFLAERTGGTYSTLKVQPAELEDSGVYFCASSQSRYEQYFGPGTRLTVT.